The clone carrying this TCR beta chain has a count of ten or more. Its antigen remains unknown. TCRdb recomputed calls from the reads with MiXCR, one row per CDR3 protein. The data show roughly 200,000 distinct CDR3 sequences, nearly 9.5% seen once. The data are from a study of T cell repertoires in cytomegalovirus infection. Study background: Matching HLA type and CMV infection were both indicated by public TCR beta signatures.

Study-wide results and limits: CMV carriers having the relevant HLA were flagged by cumulative public TCR beta family frequency. Dominating the ex vivo response were HLA-C-restricted CMV-specific TCR beta clonotypes.

The CDR3 runs to 16 residues. From germline, CDR1 is SGHTA and CDR2 FQGNSA. The ends lost 0 bases at V and 6 bases at J; junction bases unmatched: 7. The receptor's source is a human donor in good health (CMV status not recorded). Some clones in this sample may be carry-over from other donors' samples. The chain recombines TRBV7-2 with TRBJ2-7; TRBD2 agrees at 11 bases. Sequenced sample: PBMCs. DNA of the CDR3: TGTGCCAGCAGCTTAGCGAGGCCCCTAGCGGGAGGCGAGCAGTACTTC. Its protein is CASSLARPLAGGEQYF.